Listed below are T cell receptor beta chains from one sample, sequenced in a study of beta chain features in type 1 diabetes. Using immunoSEQ multiplex PCR, the repertoire was profiled, and TCRdb retains in-frame clones only, with some absent. The sample includes some 140,000 clones, around 8.8% of them seen just once. Material for sequencing was central memory CD4+ T cells from blood. All receptors derive from a man under 40 with type 1 diabetes. The CDR3 runs from the conserved cysteine through the conserved F or W. D genes are given only for firm matches. Clone size appears in some rows only: once, few, many, or a class for an expanded clone.

D	V	J	size	CDR3	DNA
-	TRBV10-3	TRBJ2-3	-	CAITRHATDTQYF	TGTGCCATCACTCGACACGCCACAGATACGCAGTATTTT
TRBD2	TRBV5-4	TRBJ2-3	few	CASSLGSGGSTDTQYF	TGTGCCAGCAGCTTGGGGAGCGGGGGTAGCACAGATACGCAGTATTTT
TRBD1	TRBV6-5	TRBJ1-5	few	CASSSGQGRQPQHF	TGTGCCAGCAGTTCGGGACAGGGCAGGCAGCCCCAGCATTTT
-	TRBV5-4	TRBJ2-2	few	CASSLDALASGELFF	TGTGCCAGCAGCTTGGATGCCCTCGCGTCCGGGGAGCTGTTTTTT
TRBD1	TRBV19	TRBJ2-2	-	CASSTRTGTGELFF	TGTGCCAGTTCTACTCGGACAGGGACCGGGGAGCTGTTTTTT
TRBD1	TRBV7-8	TRBJ1-2	few	CASSFPPAGGINYGYTF	TGTGCCAGCAGCTTCCCCCCGGCAGGGGGGATTAACTATGGCTACACCTTC
TRBD1	TRBV5-1	TRBJ2-3	few	CASSPGQAADTQYF	TGCGCCAGCAGCCCCGGACAGGCCGCAGATACGCAGTATTTT
TRBD1	TRBV7-9	TRBJ1-1	few	CASSLGTGSNEAFF	TGTGCCAGCAGCTTAGGGACAGGCTCGAATGAAGCTTTCTTT
TRBD1	TRBV5-4	TRBJ2-3	-	CASSLGGQGVTDTQYF	TGTGCCAGCAGCTTGGGAGGACAGGGGGTGACAGATACGCAGTATTTT
TRBD1	TRBV6-1	TRBJ2-5	few	CASSRTGMETQYF	TGTGCCAGCAGTAGGACAGGGATGGAGACCCAGTACTTC
TRBD2	TRBV29-1	TRBJ2-7	few	CSVKYGTSRYYEQYF	TGCAGCGTTAAATATGGGACTAGCCGCTATTACGAGCAGTACTTC
-	TRBV7-9	TRBJ1-2	few	CASSLGAGVNYGYTF	TGTGCCAGCAGCTTGGGAGCAGGGGTTAACTATGGCTACACCTTC
TRBD2	TRBV15	TRBJ2-1	-	CATSRDRASGGYEQFF	TGTGCCACCAGCAGAGATAGGGCTAGCGGGGGGTATGAGCAGTTCTTC
TRBD1	TRBV11-2	TRBJ1-4	-	CASSPDRDKLFF	TGTGCCAGCAGCCCGGACAGGGATAAACTGTTTTTT
TRBD1	TRBV18	TRBJ1-1	-	CASSPSRDRAKETFF	TGTGCCAGCTCACCGTCCCGGGACAGGGCGAAGGAAACTTTCTTT
TRBD1	TRBV5-4	TRBJ1-4	-	CASTIQGEKLFF	TGTGCCAGCACCATACAGGGGGAAAAACTGTTTTTT
-	TRBV2	TRBJ2-5	-	CASRAAQETQYF	TGTGCCAGCAGGGCTGCCCAAGAGACCCAGTACTTC
-	TRBV11-2	TRBJ2-5	few	CASSPGTWEGKTQYF	TGTGCCAGCAGCCCTGGGACTTGGGAAGGAAAGACCCAGTACTTC
TRBD2	TRBV7-7	TRBJ2-5	few	CASSLAGAPSGTQYF	TGTGCTAGCAGCTTGGCGGGAGCCCCGTCAGGGACCCAGTACTTC
TRBD2	TRBV7-2	TRBJ2-7	few	CASSLGGGEAYEQYF	TGTGCCAGCAGCTTAGGGGGGGGAGAGGCTTACGAGCAGTACTTC
-	TRBV7-6	TRBJ2-2	-	CASSLGAGTNTGELFF	TGTGCCAGCAGCTTAGGAGCAGGGACGAACACCGGGGAGCTGTTTTTT
TRBD1	TRBV19	TRBJ2-6	-	CASKRSDRASGANVLTF	TGTGCCAGTAAGCGGAGCGACAGGGCCTCTGGGGCCAACGTCCTGACTTTC
TRBD2	TRBV9	TRBJ2-5	few	CASSRRSGGVQYF	TGTGCCAGCAGCCGCCGGAGCGGGGGGGTGCAGTACTTC
TRBD1	TRBV13	TRBJ2-7	few	CASSPIDRAYEQYF	TGTGCCAGCAGCCCCATCGACAGGGCTTACGAGCAGTACTTC
-	TRBV4-2	TRBJ1-2	few	CASSQDSGQTDYGYTF	TGTGCCAGCAGCCAAGACTCAGGACAGACCGACTATGGCTACACCTTC
TRBD1	TRBV29-1	TRBJ1-4	-	CSVAGQGASNEKLFF	TGCAGCGTTGCAGGACAGGGGGCTTCTAATGAAAAACTGTTTTTT
-	TRBV5-1	TRBJ1-1	few	CASSLLGTDSEAFF	TGCGCCAGCAGCTTGCTCGGGACGGACAGTGAAGCTTTCTTT
TRBD1	TRBV5-4	TRBJ1-1	-	CASGGTGGSSTEAFF	TGTGCCAGCGGGGGGACAGGGGGTTCATCCACTGAAGCTTTCTTT
-	TRBV25-1	TRBJ1-5	-	CASRMGAGDQPQHF	TGTGCCAGCAGGATGGGGGCAGGAGATCAGCCCCAGCATTTT
TRBD1	TRBV6-6	TRBJ1-5	few	CASVQGAGQPQHF	TGTGCCAGCGTTCAGGGGGCGGGTCAGCCCCAGCATTTT
-	TRBV11-2	TRBJ2-1	few	CASSATRGGTEQFF	TGTGCCAGCAGCGCAACAAGGGGGGGGACTGAGCAGTTCTTC
-	TRBV11-2	TRBJ2-4	few	CASSLGVGGTNIQYF	TGTGCCAGCAGCTTAGGTGTAGGGGGTACGAACATTCAGTACTTC
TRBD1	TRBV5-1	TRBJ1-2	few	CASSFTGGDYGYTF	TGCGCCAGCAGCTTTACAGGGGGGGACTATGGCTACACCTTC
-	TRBV4-1	TRBJ1-2	-	CASSQEARESIVRYGYTF	TGCGCCAGCAGCCAAGAAGCCAGGGAAAGTATAGTCCGCTATGGCTACACCTTC
TRBD1	TRBV9	TRBJ1-1	few	CASSVQGADTEAFF	TGTGCCAGCAGCGTCCAGGGGGCGGACACTGAAGCTTTCTTT
-	TRBV20-1	TRBJ1-2	few	CSASQNYGYTF	TGCAGTGCTAGCCAAAACTATGGCTACACCTTC
TRBD2	TRBV2	TRBJ2-7	few	CATGGASGEQYF	TGTGCCACGGGGGGAGCCTCGGGCGAGCAGTACTTC
-	TRBV18	TRBJ2-2	-	CASSTQGAGELFF	TGTGCCAGCTCAACACAGGGAGCCGGGGAGCTGTTTTTT
-	TRBV27	TRBJ2-1	few	CASRRIAARSNNEQFF	TGTGCCAGCAGACGTATAGCGGCTAGATCAAACAATGAGCAGTTCTTC
-	TRBV30	TRBJ1-6	-	CAWRNDRPPLHF	TGTGCCTGGAGGAACGACAGGCCACCCCTCCACTTT
-	TRBV9	TRBJ1-2	-	CASRLMAAPPYTF	TGTGCCAGCAGGTTAATGGCGGCTCCTCCCTACACCTTC
TRBD1	TRBV7-2	TRBJ2-5	few	CASSLNRGETQYF	TGTGCCAGCAGCTTAAACAGGGGAGAGACCCAGTACTTC
TRBD2	TRBV4-3	TRBJ2-1	few	CASSRTTSGGPFTHNEQFF	TGCGCCAGCAGCCGAACGACTAGCGGGGGGCCCTTCACCCACAATGAGCAGTTCTTC
TRBD2	TRBV5-1	TRBJ2-7	-	CASSSAPLAGGEGEQYF	TGCGCCAGCAGCTCGGCCCCCCTAGCGGGGGGCGAAGGGGAGCAGTACTTC
TRBD1	TRBV7-9	TRBJ1-3	-	CASSTQGAGNTIYF	TGTGCCAGCAGCACTCAGGGGGCTGGAAACACCATATATTTT
TRBD1	TRBV6-5	TRBJ2-2	few	CASSYFRGTGELFF	TGTGCCAGCAGTTACTTCAGGGGGACCGGGGAGCTGTTTTTT
TRBD1	TRBV6-6	TRBJ1-1	-	CASSSTGGKTEAFF	TGTGCCAGCAGCTCGACAGGGGGGAAGACTGAAGCTTTCTTT
TRBD2	TRBV9	TRBJ2-5	few	CASSSRRGLGETQYF	TGTGCCAGCAGCTCCCGACGGGGACTAGGAGAGACCCAGTACTTC
-	TRBV5-1	TRBJ2-3	few	CASSLGGSYTRDTQYF	TGCGCCAGCAGCTTAGGAGGGTCCTACACACGAGATACGCAGTATTTT
-	TRBV27	TRBJ1-2	few	CASSLKRDYGYTF	TGTGCCAGCAGTTTGAAGAGGGACTATGGCTACACCTTC
-	TRBV19	TRBJ1-4	few	CASTMTGHYEKLFF	TGTGCCAGTACTATGACAGGCCATTATGAAAAACTGTTTTTT
TRBD1	TRBV29-1	TRBJ2-3	few	CSVEDPRGDTQYF	TGCAGCGTTGAAGATCCCAGGGGGGATACGCAGTATTTT
TRBD1	TRBV29-1	TRBJ2-5	few	CSVHRGSETQYF	TGCAGCGTTCACAGGGGCTCGGAGACCCAGTACTTC